This T cell receptor (beta chain) was identified in a study of beta chain features in type 1 diabetes. Findings and limits, study-wide: Type 1 diabetes patients had moderately but significantly shorter TCRB CDR3s in all four CD4+ subsets.

For this clone: Antigen unknown.

Sequenced material consisted of expressed TCRB transcripts (all of the isolated RNA was reverse transcribed). The table came from immunoSEQ multiplex PCR; TCRdb's copy has only in-frame clones and leaves some out. The table records a few hundred thousand clones, 9.6% of them present only once. The CDR3 has 14 amino acids. Trimming cost V 1 base and J 4 bases, with 7 bases left between them. CDR1 is MGHRA, CDR2 YSYEKL, per germline. Sequencing used central memory CD4+ T cells from blood. The chain combines TRBV4-1 with TRBJ2-2; D uncertain. This clonotype was obtained from a man younger than 40 with type 1 diabetes. The CDR3 DNA follows: TGCGCCAGCAGCCAAGGCGCGGTCACCGGGGAGCTGTTTTTT. Translated, it gives CASSQGAVTGELFF.